These 13 T cell receptor beta chains were all obtained from the same sample, sequenced in a study of identical twins. TCRdb reanalysed the 5' RACE reads using MiXCR and keeps one entry per CDR3 protein. The sample shows some 500,000 distinct CDR3 sequences, around a tenth of them seen only once. These data also featured in a second study, about yellow fever vaccine responses in identical twins.

The sequencing sample was made of PBMCs. These receptors were obtained from a woman aged 18-29 years in good health.

The table lists this clonotype with many counts. J is TRBJ1-6 and V is TRBV4-1; D not resolved. CDR3 size: 13 residues. Trimming removed 1 base from V and 9 bases from J, with 7 bases in between. Germline assignment: CDR1 MGHRA and CDR2 YSYEKL. The chain's CDR3 is CASSQGMVSPLHF. CDR3 nucleotides: TGCGCCAGCAGCCAAGGAATGGTTTCACCCCTCCACTTT.

This clonotype came up a few times. The V call is TRBV5-1, the J call TRBJ2-1, with 10 bases fitting TRBD1. Germline assignment: CDR1 SGHRS and CDR2 YFSETQ. The V segment lost 4 bases and the J segment 9 bases; nucleotides outside the gene matches: 7. The CDR3 loop spans 14 amino acids. CDR3 sequence reads: CASSKGQGSSEQFF. CDR3 DNA sequence: TGCGCCAGCAGCAAGGGACAGGGGTCTTCTGAGCAGTTCTTC.

This rearrangement joins TRBV7-9 to TRBJ2-7; 12 bases are a match to TRBD2. The germline CDR1 and CDR2 sequences are SEHNR and FQNEAQ (reference sequence). The CDR3 has 17 amino acids. V shed 5 bases, J shed 3 bases, and the junction held 11 bases outside the gene matches. CDR3 bases: TGTGCCAGCAGCCCAAGAGGGTCGACTAGCGGGAGCTACGAGCAGTACTTC. Amino acids: CASSPRGSTSGSYEQYF.

This clonotype was seen more than once but under ten times. This chain uses TRBV11-2 with TRBJ2-7; weak D call: TRBD2 (6 bases). The CDR3 has 15 amino acids. The V gene's germline CDR1 is SGHAT and CDR2 FQNNGV. V dropped 8 bases and J dropped 1 base, with 18 bases sitting between them. The CDR3 loop reads CASGRSSGQSYEQYF. Written as DNA, the CDR3 is TGTGCCAGCGGACGCAGTAGCGGTCAATCCTACGAGCAGTACTTC.

This chain connects TRBV6-2 or TRBV6-3 to TRBJ1-2; D remains ambiguous. Germline lookup yields CDR1 MNHEY and CDR2 SVGEGT. CDR3 size: 13 residues. V was cut by 0 bases and J by 13 bases, with 15 bases left in between. CDR3 in amino acids: CASSYSTGQPFTF. The CDR3, as DNA: TGTGCCAGCAGTTACTCGACCGGGCAGCCCTTCACCTTC.

V and J are TRBV10-3 and TRBJ2-2; TRBD2 matches at 7 bases. The CDR3 is 15 amino acids. Trimming removed 6 bases from V and 2 bases from J; junction bases left unmatched: 6. Germline V gene sequence: CDR1 ENHRY, CDR2 SYGVKD. Written as DNA, the CDR3 is TGTGCCATCAGGAGGGACTACAACAACACCGGGGAGCTGTTTTTT. Translating gives CAIRRDYNNTGELFF.

This clonotype was picked up a small number of times. The chain uses TRBV29-1 and TRBJ2-7; TRBD1 matches at 7 bases. The CDR3 loop spans 12 amino acids. Germline V gene sequence: CDR1 SQVTM, CDR2 ANQGSEA. The ends lost 4 bases at V and 1 base at J; junction bases unmatched: 1. CDR3 DNA: TGCAGCGTTGTGACAGGGTCCTACGAGCAGTACTTC. Protein product: CSVVTGSYEQYF.

On this clonotype: A read error may produce the germline difference seen at one junction end. The chain employs TRBV13 and TRBJ2-3; 8 nucleotides align to TRBD1. Per the germline V gene, CDR1 is PRHDT and CDR2 is FYEKMQ (reference sequence). This CDR3 has 16 residues. CDR3 loop: CTSSLMWTGNPDTQYF. The DNA of the CDR3 is TGTACCAGCAGCTTAATGTGGACAGGGAACCCAGATACGCAGTATTTT. Full variable domain (remainder filled in from reference TRBV13 and TRBJ2-3): AAGVIQSPRHLIKEKRETATLKCYPIPRHDTVYWYQQGPGQDPQFLISFYEKMQSDKGSIPDRFSAQQFSDYHSELNMSSLELGDSALYFCTSSLMWTGNPDTQYFGPGTRLTVL.

This clonotype turned up a few times. The V call is TRBV7-3, the J call TRBJ2-1; no firm D call. Trimming cost V 1 base and J 7 bases, with 8 bases left between them. Germline CDR1 is SGHTA and CDR2 is FQGTGA. CDR3 length: 13 amino acids. The CDR3 region is CASSLRVYNEQFF. CDR3 nucleotides: TGTGCCAGCAGCTTAAGGGTCTATAATGAGCAGTTCTTC.

This clonotype was recorded a few times. V and J are TRBV6-2 or TRBV6-3 and TRBJ2-7; the D gene could be TRBD1 or TRBD2 (6 bases each). The CDR3 is 14 residues long. V gave up 6 bases and J gave up 1 base, with 13 bases separating them. Germline CDR1 MNHEY, CDR2 SVGEGT. The CDR3 spells CASRVGGASYEQYF. CDR3 coding DNA: TGTGCCAGCAGAGTGGGGGGCGCTTCCTACGAGCAGTACTTC.

The chain has TRBV20-1 and TRBJ2-4; TRBD2 might be the D (5 bases). V was trimmed by 0 bases and J by 0 bases, leaving 9 bases between them. CDR3 length: 15 residues. CDR1 and CDR2 from the germline V gene are DFQATT and SNEGSKA (reference sequence). The CDR3, as DNA: TGCAGTGCTAGAGACCAGACTAAAGCCAAAAACATTCAGTACTTC. It is translated as CSARDQTKAKNIQYF.

This clonotype was detected only a few times. The rearrangement joins TRBV6-2 or TRBV6-3 to TRBJ2-1; 11 nucleotides match TRBD2. With V trimmed by 7 bases and J by 8 bases, 4 bases remained unmatched. The CDR3 extends over 13 amino acids. From germline, CDR1 is MNHEY and CDR2 SVGEGT. The CDR3 is CASILAGGHEQFF. For the CDR3, the DNA is TGTGCCAGCATCCTAGCGGGAGGCCATGAGCAGTTCTTC.

Concerning this clonotype itself: Germline is not matched at one junction end, which may reflect a read error. The chain combines TRBV4-3 with TRBJ2-1, with D possibly TRBD1 on 5 matching bases. Germline CDR1 reads LGHNA; CDR2 reads YSLEER. The CDR3 extends over 15 amino acids. The CDR3, as DNA: TGCGCCAGCGGCCAAGACAGAGTTCCCAACAATGAGCAGTTCTTC. Protein sequence: CASGQDRVPNNEQFF.